This TCR beta chain was retrieved from a study of shared clonotypes between healthy human individuals. Points from the study as a whole: Generation probabilities were higher for clonotypes shared across all four sorted-subset donors than for unshared ones. With several donors compared, roughly 4.9% of naive CD4 clonotypes were shared.

TCRdb's copy holds only in-frame clones and misses some; the assay was immunoSEQ multiplex PCR. The data show around 1.1 million clones, about 80% seen once. A note on this clone: The antigen remains undetermined.

The CDR3 loop spans 15 amino acids. Germline CDR1 reads SGHNT; CDR2 reads YYREEE (reference sequence). V was trimmed by 4 bases and J by 3 bases, leaving 11 bases between them. This TCR was recovered from a young man in good health. Some clones in this sample may be carry-over from other donors' samples. This chain connects TRBV5-4 to TRBJ2-6; D ambiguous. The specimen was memory CD4+ T cells from PBMCs. The subset denotes: CD45RA-negative fraction. This CDR3 is CASSPFAGGANVLTF. CDR3 sequence (DNA): TGTGCCAGCAGCCCCTTTGCCGGTGGGGCCAACGTCCTGACTTTC.